The 22 T cell receptor beta chains below come from one sample, sequenced in a study of T-cell memory formation after mild COVID-19. Each CDR3 protein gets one entry after TCRdb re-called the 5' RACE reads with MiXCR. The table lists 100,000 to 150,000 distinct CDR3 sequences, about 6.5% of them singletons. Sequencing was carried out using PBMCs or a T cell subset sorted from them (not recorded which). The source is an adult woman who had mild COVID-19 (a few samples of this study predate the infection). Cell type and time point are not known.

The chain's CDR3 is CASSIFSHTGELFF. For the CDR3, the DNA is TGTGCCAGTAGTATATTCTCGCACACCGGGGAGCTGTTTTTT. The V and J genes are TRBV19 and TRBJ2-2; D is uncertain. CDR1 is LNHDA and CDR2 is SQIVND in the germline V gene (reference sequence). V was trimmed by 2 bases and J by 3 bases, leaving 7 bases between them. The CDR3 has 14 residues.

The rearrangement joins TRBV27 to TRBJ2-2, with 13 bases lining up with TRBD2. V lost 7 bases to trimming and J lost 1 base; unmatched junction nucleotides: 3. The CDR3 contains 16 residues. Germline V gene sequence: CDR1 MNHEY, CDR2 SMNVEV (reference sequence). The CDR3 coding sequence is TGTGCCAGCAAGGGACTAGCGGGGCTGAACACCGGGGAGCTGTTTTTT. Its translation: CASKGLAGLNTGELFF.

The table lists this clonotype with a few counts. The V and J genes are TRBV19 and TRBJ1-5, with D tentatively TRBD1 (5 bases). Looked up from germline, CDR1 is LNHDA and CDR2 is SQIVND (reference sequence). Trimming pared 8 bases from V and 5 bases from J, leaving 19 bases between. The CDR3 loop spans 15 amino acids. Here the CDR3 DNA reads TGTGCCAGTCAGCTAGGGGTAGGGGCTTATCAGCCCCAGCATTTT. Translating it yields CASQLGVGAYQPQHF.

The V gene is TRBV7-3, the J gene TRBJ2-7, with 9 bases fitting TRBD2. The CDR3 is 14 amino acids. Germline loops: CDR1 SGHTA, CDR2 FQGTGA. V shed 5 bases and J 5 bases; nucleotides not matched to a gene: 7. This CDR3 is CASSQTTSGHEQYF. In nucleotides, the CDR3 is TGTGCCAGCAGCCAGACGACTAGCGGACACGAGCAGTACTTC.

This clonotype was observed many times. CDR3 protein: CATSDPGTGAYEQYF. The CDR3, as DNA: TGTGCCACCAGTGATCCTGGGACAGGGGCCTACGAGCAGTACTTC. The chain recombines TRBV24-1 with TRBJ2-7; 10 bases are a match to TRBD1. The germline V gene encodes CDR1 KGHDR and CDR2 SFDVKD. V was clipped by 3 bases and J by 2 bases; unmatched bases: 3. The CDR3 length is 15 residues.

This clonotype occurred many times. The chain couples TRBV7-2 to TRBJ2-3; TRBD1 or TRBD2 may be the D gene (5 bases each). V lost 5 bases, J lost 1 base, and 10 bases lay in between. The CDR3 has 14 amino acids. Germline CDR1 is SGHTA and CDR2 is FQGNSA. CDR3 nucleotides: TGTGCCAGCAGCCCGGGACCCGGCACAGATACGCAGTATTTT. Residues: CASSPGPGTDTQYF.

This clonotype was found a few times. The chain joins TRBV18 to TRBJ2-2; 7 bases are a match to TRBD2. The CDR3 extends over 15 amino acids. Looked up from germline, CDR1 is KGHSH and CDR2 is LQKENI. V trimming: 2 bases; J trimming: 1 base; junction bases outside the gene matches: 1. CDR3 residues: CASSPGEGNTGELFF. The CDR3 bases are TGTGCCAGCTCACCAGGGGAGGGGAACACCGGGGAGCTGTTTTTT.

This clonotype was observed a handful of times. The gene calls are TRBV11-2 and TRBJ2-1, with 10 bases lining up with TRBD2. Germline V gene data show CDR1 as SGHAT and CDR2 as FQNNGV. The V gene end was trimmed by 5 bases and the J gene end by 7 bases; junction bases not matched to a gene: 11. The CDR3 sequence is 16 residues long. Here the CDR3 reads CASSTVAGGLRNEQFF. The CDR3 nucleotides are TGTGCCAGCAGCACCGTAGCGGGAGGTCTGCGGAATGAGCAGTTCTTC.

This clonotype was counted a few times. The rearrangement links TRBV12-3 or TRBV12-4 to TRBJ1-2, with D uncertain. The CDR3 is made up of 13 amino acids. The V gene lost 2 bases and the J gene lost 2 bases, with 6 bases spanning the gap. The CDR3 is CASSLSSNYGYTF. The CDR3 DNA sequence: TGTGCCAGCAGTTTATCCAGCAACTATGGCTACACCTTC.

In this sample, this clonotype turned up a few times. This chain connects TRBV5-1 to TRBJ2-7; possible D gene TRBD1, 6 bases. Germline V gene data show CDR1 as SGHRS and CDR2 as YFSETQ. Trimming removed 0 bases from V and 4 bases from J, with 14 bases in between. The CDR3 consists of 15 residues. The DNA of the CDR3 is TGCGCCAGCAGCTTGGAACCGGGACACGGATACGAGCAGTACTTC. It specifies CASSLEPGHGYEQYF.

This clonotype was recorded many times. The chain has TRBV5-1 and TRBJ2-4; TRBD1 matches 7 bases. Germline V gene lookup returns CDR1 SGHRS and CDR2 YFSETQ. With 2 bases clipped from V and 6 bases from J, the junction kept 5 bases outside the gene matches. The length of the CDR3 is 14 residues. CDR3 amino acids: CASSFRGTGNIQYF. For the CDR3, the DNA is TGCGCCAGCAGCTTCAGGGGGACGGGAAACATTCAGTACTTC.

The chain combines TRBV28 with TRBJ1-5; no reliable D call. Trimming shortened V by 6 bases and J by 0 bases, and 15 bases separated the two germline ends. Germline V gene data show CDR1 as MDHEN and CDR2 as SYDVKM. This CDR3 has 16 amino acids. CDR3 region: CASRRSGDYSNQPQHF. As DNA, the CDR3 is TGTGCCAGCAGACGTTCAGGCGATTATAGCAATCAGCCCCAGCATTTT.

This chain links TRBV3-1 with TRBJ1-1; maybe TRBD1 (6 bases). Trimming took off 4 bases at V and 3 bases at J, with 12 bases between the two ends. Germline V lookup: CDR1 LGHDT, CDR2 YNNKEL (reference sequence). The CDR3 has 14 residues. The CDR3, as DNA: TGTGCCAGCAGCCGCCGCGGACAGTACACTGAAGCTTTCTTT. Its translation: CASSRRGQYTEAFF.

This chain links TRBV6-5 with TRBJ1-2; TRBD1 matches at 9 bases. CDR3 size: 16 residues. V was clipped by 7 bases and J by 5 bases; unmatched bases: 14. Looked up from germline, CDR1 is MNHEY and CDR2 is SVGAGI. The CDR3: CASTYSRDRVRYGYTF. The CDR3 DNA sequence: TGTGCCAGCACCTATTCCCGGGACAGGGTTCGGTATGGCTACACCTTC.

The V and J genes are TRBV29-1 and TRBJ1-4; D may be TRBD1 (5 bases). The CDR3 runs to 11 residues. V was trimmed by 6 bases and J by 7 bases, leaving 9 bases between them. Looked up from germline, CDR1 is SQVTM and CDR2 is ANQGSEA. The CDR3 reads CSVQGGEKLFF. CDR3 sequence (DNA): TGCAGCGTCCAGGGTGGTGAAAAACTGTTTTTT.

With respect to this clonotype: The junction and the germline gene differ at one end; a read error may be behind it. V gene TRBV7-9 combines with J gene TRBJ2-1; D uncertain. The length of the CDR3 is 12 residues. The germline V gene has CDR1 SEHNR and CDR2 FQNEAQ (reference sequence). CDR3 loop: CASSLVSLPSAF. CDR3 in DNA: TGTGCCAGCAGCTTAGTTTCCCTACCTAGTGCCTTC. Full variable domain (outside the CDR3, taken from reference TRBV7-9 and TRBJ2-1): DTGVSQNPRHKITKRGQNVTFRCDPISEHNRLYWYRQTLGQGPEFLTYFQNEAQLEKSRLLSDRFSAERPKGSFSTLEIQRTEQGDSAMYLCASSLVSLPSAFGPGTRLTVL.

At least ten counts were recorded for this clonotype. The chain carries TRBV5-1 and TRBJ2-3; 9 bases are shared with TRBD2. The length of the CDR3 is 15 residues. With 3 bases clipped from V and 6 bases from J, the junction kept 8 bases outside the gene matches. In germline, CDR1 is SGHRS, CDR2 YFSETQ. In DNA, the CDR3 is TGCGCCAGCAGCTCACCGGGACTAGCCATGGATACGCAGTATTTT. This gives the protein CASSSPGLAMDTQYF.

This rearrangement joins TRBV12-3 or TRBV12-4 to TRBJ1-1; D ambiguous. The CDR3 covers 12 residues. Trimming took 6 bases from V and 6 from J, leaving 11 bases between them. Here the CDR3 reads CASSARVAEAFF. Written as DNA, the CDR3 is TGTGCCAGCAGCGCGAGGGTAGCTGAAGCTTTCTTT.

In this sample, this clonotype turned up a few times. This chain connects TRBV7-9 to TRBJ1-4, with D hard to call. The V end was cut by 5 bases, the J end by 5 bases, with 12 bases between. From germline, CDR1 is SEHNR and CDR2 FQNEAQ (reference sequence). The CDR3 loop spans 14 amino acids. CDR3: CASSALDHNEKLFF. DNA for the CDR3: TGTGCCAGCAGCGCGTTAGACCACAATGAAAAACTGTTTTTT.

The table lists this clonotype with many counts. The genes are TRBV3-1 and TRBJ2-1, with 13 bases lining up with TRBD2. The CDR3 runs to 16 residues. Germline V gene sequence: CDR1 LGHDT, CDR2 YNNKEL (reference sequence). Trimming cost V 1 base and J 10 bases; bases outside gene matches: 7. This CDR3 reads CASSQGTSGRLGEQFF. The CDR3 region has the DNA TGTGCCAGCAGCCAAGGGACTAGCGGGAGATTAGGGGAGCAGTTCTTC.

This clonotype was detected only a few times. The chain has TRBV3-1 and TRBJ2-7; D remains unclear. The CDR3 consists of 12 residues. V gave up 3 bases and J gave up 5 bases, with 8 bases separating them. Germline CDR1 LGHDT, CDR2 YNNKEL (reference sequence). The CDR3 region is CASSQTRDEQYF. The CDR3 coding sequence is TGTGCCAGCAGCCAGACACGGGACGAGCAGTACTTC.

A few counts support this clonotype. The chain has TRBV10-3 and TRBJ2-3; either TRBD1 or TRBD2 may fit D (5 bases each). V lost 6 bases to trimming and J lost 6 bases, with 10 bases between them. The CDR3 is 12 amino acids. CDR1 ENHRY and CDR2 SYGVKD come from the germline V gene. The CDR3 protein is CAIRGTEDTQYF. In DNA, the CDR3 is TGTGCCATCAGGGGGACGGAGGATACGCAGTATTTT.